The T cell receptor beta chain under discussion was sequenced for a study of Tregs in tolerant kidney transplant recipients. Study-level information: Related graft donors supplied nonmyeloablative bone marrow transplants, and mixed chimerism was transient. Study-level findings and limits: Findings come from small patient numbers and require larger validation. In tolerant patients, donor-specific Tregs outgrew total Tregs, suggesting antigen-driven expansion.

CDR3 size: 12 residues. With 2 bases removed from V and 6 bases from J, the gap between germline ends came to 8 bases. CDR1 and CDR2 (germline): MNHEY, SMNVEV (reference sequence). Unstimulated regulatory T cells (CD4+CD25+CD127-), CD4+CD25- non-regulatory cells, CD4 and CD8 cells were FACS-sorted from thawed PBMCs. The repertoire was sequenced with immunoSEQ multiplex PCR; TCRdb's copy has only in-frame clones and lacks some. Among approximately 67,000 clones, approximately 92% were seen once, and the ten largest hold over 9.5%. With respect to this clone: Its antigen remains unknown.

The specimen comprised CD8+ T cells from blood, sampled before the transplant. The rearrangement links TRBV27 to TRBJ2-7; D perhaps matches TRBD2 (6 bases). The receptor's source is a human donor who received a combined kidney and bone marrow transplant. The CDR3 coding sequence is TGTGCCAGCAGTTTACGGGGGACCGAGCAGTACTTC. Its translation: CASSLRGTEQYF.